The clone carrying this T cell receptor (beta chain) was found many times. Its specificity is unknown. TCRbeta libraries were built with three rounds of nested PCR, modified from ARM-PCR. TCRdb itself ran the multiplex PCR reads through MiXCR, one entry per CDR3 protein. The data contain about 120,000 distinct CDR3 sequences, 66% of them seen just once; the ten biggest clones take up about 13%. This sample is drawn from a study of tumor and adjacent non-tumor tissue in lung cancer. Study-level results: Top 100 clones took a larger repertoire share in normal lung.

The template was RNA from unsorted bulk tissue. Between August and November 2014, newly diagnosed, chemotherapy-naive lung cancer patients underwent thoracic surgery in China. In germline, CDR1 is DFQATT, CDR2 SNEGSKA (reference sequence). V lost 1 base to trimming and J lost 5 bases; unmatched junction nucleotides: 12. The CDR3 contains 17 residues. The genes are TRBV20-1 and TRBJ2-7; 12 bases align to TRBD2. This receptor was obtained from a young man with non-small cell lung cancer. Sequenced material: lung tumor tissue. The CDR3 is CSARGLKTSGSSDEQYF. The CDR3 nucleotides read TGCAGTGCTAGAGGCTTAAAGACTAGCGGGAGCTCTGACGAGCAGTACTTC.